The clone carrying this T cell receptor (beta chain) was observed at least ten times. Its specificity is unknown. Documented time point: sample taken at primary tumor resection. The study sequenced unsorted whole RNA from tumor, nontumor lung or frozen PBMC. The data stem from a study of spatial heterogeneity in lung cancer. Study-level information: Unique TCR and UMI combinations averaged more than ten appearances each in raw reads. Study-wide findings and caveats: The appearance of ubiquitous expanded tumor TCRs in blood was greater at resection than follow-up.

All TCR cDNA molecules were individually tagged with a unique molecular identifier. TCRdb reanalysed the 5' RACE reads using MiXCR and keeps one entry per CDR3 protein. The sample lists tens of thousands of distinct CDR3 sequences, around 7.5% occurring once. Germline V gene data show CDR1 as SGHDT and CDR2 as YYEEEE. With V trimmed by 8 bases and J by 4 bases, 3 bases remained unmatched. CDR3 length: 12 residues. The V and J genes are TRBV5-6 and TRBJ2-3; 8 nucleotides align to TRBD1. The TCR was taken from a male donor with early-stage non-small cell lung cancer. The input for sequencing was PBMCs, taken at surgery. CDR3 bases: TGTGCCAGTCAGGGGGCTTCAGATACGCAGTATTTT. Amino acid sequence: CASQGASDTQYF.